These 13 T cell receptor beta chains were all obtained from the same sample, sequenced in a study of siplizumab effects on memory and regulatory T cells. The table came from immunoSEQ multiplex PCR; TCRdb's copy has only in-frame clones and leaves some out. Of 100,000 to 120,000 clones detected, around 90% appear once; the ten largest clones hold approximately 1.2%. The sample taken for sequencing was CD4+ T cells sorted from blood. These receptors were collected from a human donor in good health.

This clone was counted only a few times. The gene calls are TRBV11-3 and TRBJ2-3; a possible D gene is TRBD2 (5 bases). The V gene's germline CDR1 is SGHNT and CDR2 YENEEA. Trimming left V 5 bases short and J 2 bases short, with 5 bases between. The CDR3 is made up of 12 amino acids. CDR3 amino acids: CASSRDTDTQYF. The CDR3 DNA is TGTGCCAGCAGCCGGGACACAGATACGCAGTATTTT.

This rearrangement joins TRBV9 to TRBJ2-2, with 11 bases fitting TRBD2. J was trimmed by 4 bases and V by 7 bases; bases with no gene match: 6. Per the germline V gene, CDR1 is SGDLS and CDR2 is YYNGEE. This CDR3 is built from 15 residues. CDR3 bases: TGTGCCAGCGCCGTGGGGACTAGCGGCACCGGGGAGCTGTTTTTT. Its translation: CASAVGTSGTGELFF.

The J gene is TRBJ2-6, the V gene TRBV18; D is ambiguous. V was pared by 2 bases and J by 0 bases, with 8 bases between. CDR1 is KGHSH and CDR2 is LQKENI in the germline V gene. The CDR3 sequence is 16 residues long. As DNA, the CDR3 is TGTGCCAGCTCACCATACAGACACTCTGGGGCCAACGTCCTGACTTTC. Translation gives CASSPYRHSGANVLTF.

The chain employs TRBV5-4 and TRBJ1-4; TRBD1 agrees at 9 bases. The CDR3 contains 15 residues. The germline CDR1 and CDR2 sequences are SGHNT and YYREEE (reference sequence). V shed 4 bases and J 6 bases; nucleotides not matched to a gene: 7. CDR3 sequence reads: CASSDTGGADEKLFF. The CDR3 DNA sequence: TGTGCCAGCAGCGATACAGGGGGCGCGGATGAAAAACTGTTTTTT.

This sequence joins TRBV6-6 and TRBJ1-1; possibly TRBD1 for D (5 bases). CDR1 is MNHNY, CDR2 SVGAGI, per germline (reference sequence). Trimming shortened V by 2 bases and J by 6 bases, and 13 bases separated the two germline ends. This CDR3 contains 14 residues. The CDR3 DNA reads TGTGCCAGCAGTTACCTGTCCAGGGACCCTGAAGCTTTCTTT. This translates into CASSYLSRDPEAFF.

The chain couples TRBV5-1 to TRBJ2-7, with D perhaps matching TRBD2 (6 bases). The CDR3 consists of 15 residues. Germline loops: CDR1 SGHRS, CDR2 YFSETQ. V dropped 4 bases and J dropped 2 bases, with 16 bases sitting between them. The CDR3 loop is CASSPGSSGPYEQYF. CDR3 sequence (DNA): TGCGCCAGCAGCCCGGGTAGTAGCGGACCCTACGAGCAGTACTTC.

The genes are TRBV19 and TRBJ1-2, with 9 bases matching TRBD1. Trimming at V came to 5 bases and at J to 5 bases, leaving 12 bases not matched to a gene. CDR3 length: 16 amino acids. The germline CDR1 and CDR2 sequences are LNHDA and SQIVND (reference sequence). The CDR3 region is CASSAGQGPGRYGYTF. CDR3 sequence (DNA): TGTGCCAGTAGTGCCGGACAGGGGCCCGGAAGGTATGGCTACACCTTC.

In nucleotides, the CDR3 is TGTGCCAGCAGTTTAACAGGGTTTGGAGAGACCCAGTACTTC. This codes for CASSLTGFGETQYF. V gene TRBV27 combines with J gene TRBJ2-5; perhaps TRBD1 as D (6 bases). CDR3 length: 14 amino acids. Germline-derived CDR1 and CDR2 are MNHEY and SMNVEV (reference sequence). Trimming removed 2 bases at V and 4 bases at J, with 11 bases between.

The chain couples TRBV15 to TRBJ1-1; D call uncertain. Germline-derived CDR1 and CDR2 are LNHNV and YYDKDF (reference sequence). This CDR3 has 18 residues. The V end lost 5 bases, the J end lost 0 bases, and 22 bases lay between the germline ends. CDR3 residues: CATSPWERGWVMNTEAFF. In nucleotides, the CDR3 is TGTGCCACCAGCCCCTGGGAGAGAGGGTGGGTAATGAACACTGAAGCTTTCTTT.

This chain links TRBV6-1 with TRBJ2-4; D might be TRBD1 or TRBD2, each matching 6 bases. Germline lookup yields CDR1 MNHNS and CDR2 SASEGT. Deletions cut 11 bases from V and 4 bases from J, with 18 bases between. The CDR3 contains 14 residues. CDR3: CAGSSWGAKNIQYF. The CDR3 coding sequence is TGTGCCGGATCGTCATGGGGGGCGAAAAACATTCAGTACTTC.

This sequence joins TRBV6-1 and TRBJ2-1; either TRBD1 or TRBD2 may fit D (6 bases each). The CDR3 has 14 residues. V gave up 4 bases and J gave up 6 bases, with 13 bases separating them. From germline, CDR1 is MNHNS and CDR2 SASEGT. DNA of the CDR3: TGTGCCAGCAGTGCGGCGGGACACACCAATGAGCAGTTCTTC. This encodes CASSAAGHTNEQFF.

The chain carries TRBV6-1 and TRBJ1-2; D gene uncertain. The V end lost 4 bases, the J end lost 6 bases, and 18 bases lay between the germline ends. The CDR3 is 15 amino acids. Germline V gene lookup returns CDR1 MNHNS and CDR2 SASEGT. The CDR3 DNA reads as TGTGCCAGCAGTGTAGGGCGCGGAGCTAAGGATGGCTACACCTTC. Protein sequence: CASSVGRGAKDGYTF.

The V call is TRBV5-4, the J call TRBJ1-2; tentative D call: TRBD1 (6 bases). Trimming shortened V by 1 base and J by 6 bases, and 16 bases separated the two germline ends. This CDR3 has 15 amino acids. Germline CDR1 and CDR2: SGHNT and YYREEE (reference sequence). This CDR3 is CASSLPGASSNGYTF. CDR3 coding DNA: TGTGCCAGCAGCTTGCCAGGGGCGAGCAGCAATGGCTACACCTTC.